The rows below give T cell receptor beta chains drawn from one sample of a study of PD-1 blockade in classical Hodgkin lymphoma. The protocol was immunoSEQ multiplex PCR, while the TCRdb copy is restricted to in-frame clones and leaves out a portion. This sample has 20,000 to 25,000 clones; roughly four fifths occur once, and the top ten carry around a quarter. Sequencing was performed on peripheral blood mononuclear cells (PBMCs), taken before the second cycle of nivolumab. All receptors come from a human donor with classical Hodgkin lymphoma. Both conserved end residues are part of each CDR3.

V gene,CDR3 length,J gene,CDR3 protein
TRBV7-9,15,TRBJ2-5,CASSLGAGKQETQYF
TRBV6-5,14,TRBJ2-7,CASSGGGQIYEQYF
TRBV5-4,14,TRBJ2-1,CASSLARVDNEQFF
TRBV11-2,16,TRBJ2-3,CASSLEVGTGADTQYF
TRBV19,14,TRBJ2-1,CASSILQGANEQFF
TRBV27,14,TRBJ2-2,CASSLQTNTGELFF
TRBV29-1,14,TRBJ2-7,CSVESGKNSYEQYF
TRBV14,12,TRBJ2-7,CASSPFLYEQYF
TRBV7-2,12,TRBJ2-3,CASSQKVDTQYF
TRBV5-1,12,TRBJ2-3,CASRAGTDTQYF
TRBV5-1,18,TRBJ2-1,CASSFFAGTSWTYNEQFF
TRBV5-5,15,TRBJ1-2,CASSLEGGFNYGYTF
TRBV6-6,14,TRBJ1-3,CASKTGNSGNTIYF
TRBV28,15,TRBJ2-5,CASRTADRGLETQYF
TRBV19,12,TRBJ1-2,CASKGQVNGYTF
TRBV4-1,19,TRBJ1-6,CASSQDSTTGEFYNSPLHF
TRBV2,12,TRBJ2-7,CASRQGGYEQYF
TRBV7-2,15,TRBJ2-1,CASSPGEANGNEQFF
TRBV12-5,16,TRBJ2-1,CASGLEKGGDRNEQFF
TRBV5-1,13,TRBJ2-7,CASSSTGGGEQYF
TRBV4-1,14,TRBJ1-1,CASSQVELNTEAFF
TRBV4-1,12,TRBJ1-3,CASSKDGNTIYF
TRBV5-4,14,TRBJ2-3,CASSSTGSTDTQYF
TRBV5-1,14,TRBJ2-1,CASSLAGSYNEQFF
TRBV7-2,14,TRBJ1-2,CASSSPTGNYGYTF
TRBV5-6,14,TRBJ2-1,CASSGALGGGEQFF
TRBV6-1,12,TRBJ1-1,CASERLNTEAFF
TRBV25-1,13,TRBJ2-1,CASSLAGINEQFF
TRBV18,13,TRBJ2-5,CASSPSTQETQYF
TRBV28,13,TRBJ2-3,CASSPPGTGGTYF
TRBV10-3,13,TRBJ2-3,CAIGTGSTDTQYF
TRBV25-1,15,TRBJ2-5,CASSDYRKIGETQYF